Included here is one T cell receptor beta chain sequence, with context. Relative to the germline gene, one junction end is altered; a read error may explain this. This record comes from a study of blood T cells in healthy people across ages. The authors ran a second PCR of about 6 to 11 cycles using a sample-barcoded 5' primer and a J-beta primer mix. TCRdb redid the calling of the 5' RACE reads with MiXCR, one entry per CDR3 protein. Here the sample spans 800,000 or so distinct CDR3 sequences, around 50% being singletons. The sequence was obtained from an elderly man in good health. The sequencing sample was made of blood.

CDR3 protein: CASSLEDGPIGKQYF. CDR3 nucleotide sequence: TGTGCTAGCAGCTTAGAGGATGGACCGATTGGTAAGCAGTACTTC. The chain uses TRBV7-7 and TRBJ2-7; no clear D. CDR1 is SSHAT, CDR2 FNYEAQ, per germline (reference sequence). This CDR3 has 15 amino acids.